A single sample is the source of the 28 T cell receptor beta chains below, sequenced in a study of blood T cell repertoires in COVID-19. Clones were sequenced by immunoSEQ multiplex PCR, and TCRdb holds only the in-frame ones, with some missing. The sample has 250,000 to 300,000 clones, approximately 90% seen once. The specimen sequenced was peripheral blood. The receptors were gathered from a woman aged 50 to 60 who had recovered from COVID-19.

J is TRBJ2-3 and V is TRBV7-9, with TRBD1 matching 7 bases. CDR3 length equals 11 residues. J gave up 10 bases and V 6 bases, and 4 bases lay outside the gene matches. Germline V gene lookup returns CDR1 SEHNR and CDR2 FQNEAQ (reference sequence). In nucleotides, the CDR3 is TGTGCCAGCAGGATACAGGGGTCGCAGTATTTT. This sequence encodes CASRIQGSQYF. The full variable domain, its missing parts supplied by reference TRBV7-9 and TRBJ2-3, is DTGVSQNPRHKITKRGQNVTFRCDPISEHNRLYWYRQTLGQGPEFLTYFQNEAQLEKSRLLSDRFSAERPKGSFSTLEIQRTEQGDSAMYLCASRIQGSQYFGPGTRLTVL.

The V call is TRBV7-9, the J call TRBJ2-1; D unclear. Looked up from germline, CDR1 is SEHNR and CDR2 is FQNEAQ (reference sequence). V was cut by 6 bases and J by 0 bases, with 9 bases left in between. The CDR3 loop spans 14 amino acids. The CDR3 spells CASRTTGSYNEQFF. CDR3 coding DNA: TGTGCCAGCAGAACGACTGGCTCCTACAATGAGCAGTTCTTC. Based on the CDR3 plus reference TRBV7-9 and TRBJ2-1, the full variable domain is DTGVSQNPRHKITKRGQNVTFRCDPISEHNRLYWYRQTLGQGPEFLTYFQNEAQLEKSRLLSDRFSAERPKGSFSTLEIQRTEQGDSAMYLCASRTTGSYNEQFFGPGTRLTVL.

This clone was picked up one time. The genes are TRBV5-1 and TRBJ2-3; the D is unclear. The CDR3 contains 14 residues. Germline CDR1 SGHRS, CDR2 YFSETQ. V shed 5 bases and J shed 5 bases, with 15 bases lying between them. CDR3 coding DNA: TGCGCCAGCAGTCCTGACACGGTTATAGATACGCAGTATTTT. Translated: CASSPDTVIDTQYF. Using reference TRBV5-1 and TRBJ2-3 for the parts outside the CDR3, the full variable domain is KAGVTQTPRYLIKTRGQQVTLSCSPISGHRSVSWYQQTPGQGLQFLFEYFSETQRNKGNFPGRFSGRQFSNSRSEMNVSTLELGDSALYLCASSPDTVIDTQYFGPGTRLTVL.

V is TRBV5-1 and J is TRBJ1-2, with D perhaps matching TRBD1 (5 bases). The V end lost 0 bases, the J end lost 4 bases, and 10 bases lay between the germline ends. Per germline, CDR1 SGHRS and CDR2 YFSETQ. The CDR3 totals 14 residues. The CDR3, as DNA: TGCGCCAGCAGCTTGGAAGGGGTCCTCTATGGCTACACCTTC. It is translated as CASSLEGVLYGYTF.

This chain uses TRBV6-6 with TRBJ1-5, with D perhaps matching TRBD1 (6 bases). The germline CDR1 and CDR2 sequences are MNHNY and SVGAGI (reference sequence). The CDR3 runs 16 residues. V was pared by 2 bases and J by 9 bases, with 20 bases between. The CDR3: CASSYSNEGHRAPQHF. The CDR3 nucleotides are TGTGCCAGCAGTTACAGTAACGAGGGACACCGTGCGCCCCAGCATTTT.

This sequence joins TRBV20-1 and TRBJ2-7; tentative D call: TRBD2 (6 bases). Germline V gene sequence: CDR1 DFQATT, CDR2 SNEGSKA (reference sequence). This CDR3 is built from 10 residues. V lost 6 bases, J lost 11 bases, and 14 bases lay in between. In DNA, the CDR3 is TGCAGTGCCCAAGACTGGGGGGAGTACTTC. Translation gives CSAQDWGEYF.

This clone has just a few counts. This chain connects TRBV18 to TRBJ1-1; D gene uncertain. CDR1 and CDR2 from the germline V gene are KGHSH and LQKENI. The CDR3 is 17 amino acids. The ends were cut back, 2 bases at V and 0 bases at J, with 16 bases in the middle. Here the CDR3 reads CASSPSDRHRVNTEAFF. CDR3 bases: TGTGCCAGCTCACCATCAGACCGCCACAGAGTGAACACTGAAGCTTTCTTT.

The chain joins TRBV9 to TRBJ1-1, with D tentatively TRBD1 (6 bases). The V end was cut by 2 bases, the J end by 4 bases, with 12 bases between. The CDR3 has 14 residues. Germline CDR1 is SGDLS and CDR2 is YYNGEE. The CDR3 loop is CASSVKGGGTEAFF. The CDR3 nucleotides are TGTGCCAGCAGCGTCAAGGGAGGGGGCACTGAAGCTTTCTTT.

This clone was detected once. The CDR3 nucleotides are TGTGCCAGCAGTTTTCAGGGGCGGGATACGCAGTATTTT. Translating gives CASSFQGRDTQYF. The V gene is TRBV28, the J gene TRBJ2-3; D perhaps matches TRBD1 (6 bases). CDR1 is MDHEN and CDR2 is SYDVKM in the germline V gene. The CDR3 totals 13 residues. Trimming removed 3 bases from V and 6 bases from J, with 10 bases in between.

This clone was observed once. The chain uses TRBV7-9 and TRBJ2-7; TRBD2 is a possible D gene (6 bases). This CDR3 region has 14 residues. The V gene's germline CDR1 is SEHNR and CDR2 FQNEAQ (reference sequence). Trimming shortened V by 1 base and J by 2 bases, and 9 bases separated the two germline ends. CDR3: CASSLDGGAYEQYF. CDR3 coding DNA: TGTGCCAGCAGCTTAGACGGGGGAGCCTACGAGCAGTACTTC.

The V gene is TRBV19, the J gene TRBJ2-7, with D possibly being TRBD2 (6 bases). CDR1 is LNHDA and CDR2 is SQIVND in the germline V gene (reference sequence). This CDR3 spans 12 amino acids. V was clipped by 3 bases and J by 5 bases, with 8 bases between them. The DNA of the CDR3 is TGTGCCAGTAGTATTTGGGGGGACGAGCAGTACTTC. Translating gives CASSIWGDEQYF.

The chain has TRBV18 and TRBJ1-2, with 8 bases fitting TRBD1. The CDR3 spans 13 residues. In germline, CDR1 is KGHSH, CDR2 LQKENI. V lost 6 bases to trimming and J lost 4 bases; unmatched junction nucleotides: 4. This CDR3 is CASSPRGLYGYTF. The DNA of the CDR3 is TGTGCCAGCTCGCCCAGGGGGCTCTATGGCTACACCTTC.

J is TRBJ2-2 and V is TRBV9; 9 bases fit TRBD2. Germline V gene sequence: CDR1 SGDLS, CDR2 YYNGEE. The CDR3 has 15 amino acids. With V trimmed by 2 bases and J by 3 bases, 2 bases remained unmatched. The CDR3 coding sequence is TGTGCCAGCAGCGTGACTAGCGGACACACCGGGGAGCTGTTTTTT. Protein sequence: CASSVTSGHTGELFF.

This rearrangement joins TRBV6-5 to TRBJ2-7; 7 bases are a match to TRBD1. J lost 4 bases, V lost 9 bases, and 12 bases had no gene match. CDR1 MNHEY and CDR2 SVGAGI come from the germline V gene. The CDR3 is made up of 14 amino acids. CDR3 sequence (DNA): TGTGCCAGTCATAAGCTGGACAGGATTTACGAGCAGTACTTC. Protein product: CASHKLDRIYEQYF.

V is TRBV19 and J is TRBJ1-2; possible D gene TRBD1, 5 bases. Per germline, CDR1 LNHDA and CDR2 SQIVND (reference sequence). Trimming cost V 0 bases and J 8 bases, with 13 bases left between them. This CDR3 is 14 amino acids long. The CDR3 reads CASSIDQQGRGYTF. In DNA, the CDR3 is TGTGCCAGTAGTATAGATCAGCAGGGTCGGGGCTACACCTTC.

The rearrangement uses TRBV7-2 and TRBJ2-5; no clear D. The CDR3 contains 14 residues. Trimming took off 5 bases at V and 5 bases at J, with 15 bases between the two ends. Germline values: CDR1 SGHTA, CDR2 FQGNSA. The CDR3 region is CASSPMAAWETQYF. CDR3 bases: TGTGCCAGCAGCCCGATGGCGGCCTGGGAGACCCAGTACTTC.

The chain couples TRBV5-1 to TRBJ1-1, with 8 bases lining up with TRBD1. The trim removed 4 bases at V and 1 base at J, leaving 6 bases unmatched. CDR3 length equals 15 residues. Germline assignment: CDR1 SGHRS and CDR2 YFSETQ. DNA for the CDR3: TGCGCCAGCAGCACTCTAGGACAGGGGAACACTGAAGCTTTCTTT. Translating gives CASSTLGQGNTEAFF.

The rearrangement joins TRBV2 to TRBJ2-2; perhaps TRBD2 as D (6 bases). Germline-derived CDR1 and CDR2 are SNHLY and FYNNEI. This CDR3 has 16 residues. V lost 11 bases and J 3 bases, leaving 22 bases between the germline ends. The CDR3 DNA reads TGTGCCGTAAAGGAAAAAAGATGGGGGGACACCGGGGAGCTGTTTTTT. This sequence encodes CAVKEKRWGDTGELFF.

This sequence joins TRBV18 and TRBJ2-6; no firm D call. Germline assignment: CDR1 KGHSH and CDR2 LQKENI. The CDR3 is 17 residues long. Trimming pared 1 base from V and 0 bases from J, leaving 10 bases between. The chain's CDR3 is CASSPRAGSSGANVLTF. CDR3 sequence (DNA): TGTGCCAGCTCACCACGGGCAGGTAGCTCTGGGGCCAACGTCCTGACTTTC.

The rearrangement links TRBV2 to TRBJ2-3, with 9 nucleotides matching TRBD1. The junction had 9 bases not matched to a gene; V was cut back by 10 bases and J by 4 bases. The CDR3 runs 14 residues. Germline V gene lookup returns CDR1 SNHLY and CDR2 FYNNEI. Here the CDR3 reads CAMRQGDGADTQYF. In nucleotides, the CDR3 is TGTGCCATGAGACAGGGGGATGGTGCAGATACGCAGTATTTT.

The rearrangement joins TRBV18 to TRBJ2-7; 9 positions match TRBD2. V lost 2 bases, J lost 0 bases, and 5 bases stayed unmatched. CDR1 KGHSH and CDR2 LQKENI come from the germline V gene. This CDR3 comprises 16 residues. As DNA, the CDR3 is TGTGCCAGCTCACCAAGGCTAGCGGGGAACTCCTACGAGCAGTACTTC. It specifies CASSPRLAGNSYEQYF.

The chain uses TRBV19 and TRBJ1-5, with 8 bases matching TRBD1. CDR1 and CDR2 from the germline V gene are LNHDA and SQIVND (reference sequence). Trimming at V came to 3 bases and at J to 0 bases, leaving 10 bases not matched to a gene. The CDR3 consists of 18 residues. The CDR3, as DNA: TGTGCCAGTAGTATGCACACTGGACAGGGACATAGCAATCAGCCCCAGCATTTT. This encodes CASSMHTGQGHSNQPQHF.

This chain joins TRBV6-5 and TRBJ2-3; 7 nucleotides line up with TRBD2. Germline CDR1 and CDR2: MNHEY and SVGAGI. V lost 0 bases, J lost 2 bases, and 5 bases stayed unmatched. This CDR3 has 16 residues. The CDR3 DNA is TGTGCCAGCAGTTACTCACTAGCGCGATCCACAGATACGCAGTATTTT. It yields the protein CASSYSLARSTDTQYF.

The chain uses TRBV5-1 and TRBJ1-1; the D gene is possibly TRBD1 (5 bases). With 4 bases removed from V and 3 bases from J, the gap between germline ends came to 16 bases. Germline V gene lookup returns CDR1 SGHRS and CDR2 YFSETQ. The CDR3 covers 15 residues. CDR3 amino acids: CASSGHRFEDTEAFF. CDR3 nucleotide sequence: TGCGCCAGCAGCGGGCACAGGTTCGAGGACACTGAAGCTTTCTTT.

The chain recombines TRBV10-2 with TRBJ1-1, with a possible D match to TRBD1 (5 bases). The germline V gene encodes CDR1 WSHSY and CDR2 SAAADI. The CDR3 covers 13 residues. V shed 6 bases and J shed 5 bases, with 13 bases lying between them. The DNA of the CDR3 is TGCGCCAGCAGGCGGGGGGAAGGGACTGAAGCTTTCTTT. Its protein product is CASRRGEGTEAFF.

CDR3: CASSLRDFSPYEQYF. The CDR3 bases are TGTGCCAGCAGCTTACGGGACTTTAGCCCCTACGAGCAGTACTTC. This rearrangement joins TRBV7-6 to TRBJ2-7, with a possible D match to TRBD2 (6 bases). This CDR3 is 15 amino acids long. Deletions cut 2 bases from V and 2 bases from J, with 13 bases between. CDR1 SGHVS and CDR2 FNYEAQ come from the germline V gene.

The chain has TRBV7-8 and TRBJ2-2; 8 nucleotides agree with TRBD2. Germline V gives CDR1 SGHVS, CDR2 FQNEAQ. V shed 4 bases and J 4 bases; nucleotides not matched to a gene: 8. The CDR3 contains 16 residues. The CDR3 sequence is CASSSGGGPGTGELFF. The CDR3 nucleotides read TGTGCCAGCAGCTCGGGCGGGGGGCCGGGCACCGGGGAGCTGTTTTTT.

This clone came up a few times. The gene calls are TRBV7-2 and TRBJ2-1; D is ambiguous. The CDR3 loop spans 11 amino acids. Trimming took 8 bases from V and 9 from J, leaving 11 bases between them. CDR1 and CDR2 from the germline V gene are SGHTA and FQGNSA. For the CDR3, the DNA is TGTGCCAGCCTGATCTACGGTGAGCAGTTCTTC. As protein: CASLIYGEQFF.